The rows below give T cell receptor beta chains drawn from one sample of a study of T-cell memory formation after mild COVID-19. Each CDR3 protein gets one entry after TCRdb re-called the 5' RACE reads with MiXCR. The sample includes just over 400,000 distinct CDR3 sequences, roughly a quarter of them seen just once. Material: PBMCs or a T cell subset sorted from them (not recorded which). Source of these receptors: an adult woman who had mild COVID-19 (a few samples of this study predate the infection). Cell type and time point are not known. CDR3s include the opening cysteine and the closing phenylalanine or tryptophan.

v_call	j_call	cdr3_aa
TRBV12-3/TRBV12-4	TRBJ2-7	CASSRTSGRNLYEQYF
TRBV5-6	TRBJ2-3	CASSYGTSGRTDTQYF
TRBV5-1	TRBJ2-7	CASSGLLAPGLVFYEQYF
TRBV12-3/TRBV12-4	TRBJ2-7	CASSPMASYEQYF
TRBV20-1	TRBJ1-2	CSARRGPYGYTF
TRBV7-6	TRBJ2-3	CASNDRGTDTQYF
TRBV7-2	TRBJ2-3	CASSWTSGRDTQYF
TRBV29-1	TRBJ2-2	CSAINGELFF
TRBV4-2	TRBJ2-7	CASSQDSPTGSVTYEQYF
TRBV4-1	TRBJ2-1	CASSQHRGKTYNEQFF
TRBV3-1	TRBJ2-7	CASSQARAYEQYF
TRBV7-9	TRBJ2-7	CASSFPGTGYEQYF
TRBV4-2	TRBJ2-5	CASSQWYGQGTQETQYF
TRBV24-1	TRBJ2-2	CATSPLGQINTGELFF
TRBV12-3/TRBV12-4	TRBJ2-7	CASSTTSGYLEQYF
TRBV3-1	TRBJ2-5	CASSHPTSFQETQYF
TRBV4-1	TRBJ2-7	CASSQDNWDRVVRGRGVYEQYF
TRBV15	TRBJ2-4	CATSRDHGVQNIQYF
TRBV2	TRBJ2-1	CASSVRIRYNEQFF